This TCR beta chain stems from a study of blood T cell repertoires in COVID-19. Study-wide background: Italy, Spain and the United States were the sources of the convalescent and acute COVID-19 samples.

Original processing notes: Nucleated cell number was recorded as an estimate derived from reference gene primer amplification. Sequenced by immunoSEQ multiplex PCR; TCRdb stores in-frame clones only, minus some. D and trimming were read from the DNA, whereas the V and J calls and clone size are those reported in that table. The table lists about 73,000 clones, approximately 77% of them singletons. Seattle-derived patients entered the study during active infection and were followed longitudinally. CDR3 length: 15 residues. V shed 1 base and J shed 3 bases, with 13 bases lying between them. Germline lookup yields CDR1 SGHRS and CDR2 YFSETQ. This clone was recorded once.

Sequenced material: peripheral blood. The clonotype was recovered from a man between 65 and 85 years old with COVID-19, enrolled during active disease. The chain carries TRBV5-1 and TRBJ1-1; D is ambiguous. CDR3 coding DNA: TGCGCCAGCAGCTTGACCCCTGGCGGGGACACTGAAGCTTTCTTT. Translating gives CASSLTPGGDTEAFF.